The 21 T cell receptor beta chains reported below all come from one sample, sequenced in a study of shared clonotypes between healthy human individuals. TCRdb's copy holds only in-frame clones and misses some; the assay was immunoSEQ multiplex PCR. The sample lists 2 million to 2.5 million clones, roughly 93% occurring once. Sequencing input: naive CD4+ T cells from PBMCs. Noted subset: CD45RA+ positively selected. The receptor source for this set is a man between 18 and 29 years old in good health. Some clones in this sample may be carry-over from other donors' samples.

This clone is a singleton in its sample. The chain employs TRBV7-9 and TRBJ2-7, with 8 bases aligning to TRBD2. Germline CDR1 and CDR2: SEHNR and FQNEAQ (reference sequence). The CDR3 runs to 13 residues. The CDR3 nucleotides read TGTGCTCTTAGCGGGAAAGGATCCTACGAGCAGTACTTC. It translates to CALSGKGSYEQYF.

J is TRBJ1-1 and V is TRBV6-1; no clear D. CDR1 is MNHNS, CDR2 SASEGT, per germline. Trimming removed 8 bases from V and 1 base from J, with 17 bases in between. This CDR3 has 15 residues. DNA for the CDR3: TGTGCCAGCCGGGCCGAGGGAGGGAGGAACACTGAAGCTTTCTTT. Translation gives CASRAEGGRNTEAFF.

The chain uses TRBV5-1 and TRBJ1-3, with D tentatively TRBD1 (6 bases). The CDR3 runs to 15 residues. The germline V and J ends were trimmed by 5 bases and 4 bases, with 16 bases remaining between them. Germline V gene data show CDR1 as SGHRS and CDR2 as YFSETQ. The CDR3 nucleotides are TGCGCCAGCAGTCCATTCAGGGGCCCGGGAAACACCATATATTTT. Amino acids: CASSPFRGPGNTIYF.

The chain employs TRBV21-1 and TRBJ2-1; TRBD2, the table's D call, was not compared with the DNA. TRBV21-1 represents a pseudogene. The CDR3 spans 17 residues. The CDR3 here is CASSKSKTSVRYNEQFF. CDR3 bases: TGTGCCAGCAGCAAATCAAAGACTAGCGTTCGATACAATGAGCAGTTCTTC.

The chain links TRBV10-3 to TRBJ2-1; 10 nucleotides agree with TRBD2. The CDR3 loop spans 16 amino acids. V lost 4 bases, J lost 6 bases, and 9 bases stayed unmatched. Germline V gene sequence: CDR1 ENHRY, CDR2 SYGVKD. For the CDR3, the DNA is TGTGCCATCAGTGGACTCCTAGCGGGAGCGGGCAATGAGCAGTTCTTC. Its translation is CAISGLLAGAGNEQFF.

The V gene is TRBV5-8, the J gene TRBJ1-1; no firm D call. V lost 0 bases to trimming and J lost 2 bases, with 8 bases between them. Germline values: CDR1 SGHTS, CDR2 YDEGEE. The CDR3 contains 14 residues. The CDR3 is CASSLVAGNTEAFF. DNA of the CDR3: TGTGCCAGCAGCTTGGTTGCAGGAAACACTGAAGCTTTCTTT.

This chain links TRBV2 with TRBJ1-2; the D gene is possibly TRBD1 (5 bases). The CDR3 consists of 15 residues. V was clipped by 1 base and J by 4 bases, with 13 bases between them. In germline, CDR1 is SNHLY, CDR2 FYNNEI. CDR3 protein: CASSEGPGTLYGYTF. CDR3 nucleotides: TGTGCCAGCAGTGAAGGCCCAGGGACTCTCTATGGCTACACCTTC. Using reference TRBV2 and TRBJ1-2 for the parts outside the CDR3, the full variable domain is EPEVTQTPSHQVTQMGQEVILRCVPISNHLYFYWYRQILGQKVEFLVSFYNNEISEKSEIFDDQFSVERPDGSNFTLKIRSTKLEDSAMYFCASSEGPGTLYGYTFGSGTRLTVV.

The J gene is TRBJ1-2, the V gene TRBV5-1, with 7 bases matching TRBD1. The CDR3 is made up of 13 amino acids. Germline assignment: CDR1 SGHRS and CDR2 YFSETQ. J gave up 14 bases and V 0 bases, and 10 bases lay outside the gene matches. CDR3 region: CASSLERQGMATF. As DNA, the CDR3 is TGCGCCAGCAGCTTGGAGAGACAGGGTATGGCTACCTTC.

About this clone: At one end the junction does not follow the germline gene, possibly because of a read error. The J gene is TRBJ2-1, the V gene TRBV7-9; 7 positions match TRBD1. Germline CDR1 reads SEHNR; CDR2 reads FQNEAQ (reference sequence). This CDR3 comprises 12 residues. Here the CDR3 reads CASSLGFRGTVF. CDR3 DNA: TGTGCCAGCAGCTTAGGCTTCAGGGGGACGGTCTTC.

This rearrangement joins TRBV28 to TRBJ2-7; D not resolved. This CDR3 is 16 amino acids long. V shed 4 bases and J shed 3 bases, with 19 bases lying between them. Per germline, CDR1 MDHEN and CDR2 SYDVKM. CDR3: CASSSPTPQILYEQYF. The CDR3 coding sequence is TGTGCCAGCAGTTCACCAACTCCCCAGATTCTCTACGAGCAGTACTTC. Full variable domain (rest looked up from reference TRBV28 and TRBJ2-7): DVKVTQSSRYLVKRTGEKVFLECVQDMDHENMFWYRQDPGLGLRLIYFSYDVKMKEKGDIPEGYSVSREKKERFSLILESASTNQTSMYLCASSSPTPQILYEQYFGPGTRLTVT.

The chain employs TRBV2 and TRBJ2-1; 7 bases agree with TRBD1. With 0 bases clipped from V and 4 bases from J, the junction kept 0 bases outside the gene matches. Germline CDR1 is SNHLY and CDR2 is FYNNEI. This CDR3 spans 14 amino acids. The CDR3 reads CASSEADRYNEQFF. The CDR3 DNA reads as TGTGCCAGCAGTGAAGCGGACAGGTACAATGAGCAGTTCTTC. Full variable domain (rest looked up from reference TRBV2 and TRBJ2-1): EPEVTQTPSHQVTQMGQEVILRCVPISNHLYFYWYRQILGQKVEFLVSFYNNEISEKSEIFDDQFSVERPDGSNFTLKIRSTKLEDSAMYFCASSEADRYNEQFFGPGTRLTVL.

This sequence joins TRBV10-3 and TRBJ2-7, with TRBD2 identical over 8 bases. The CDR3 length is 15 residues. The junction had 9 bases not matched to a gene; V was cut back by 6 bases and J by 2 bases. Germline V CDR1 and CDR2: ENHRY, SYGVKD. In DNA form, the CDR3 reads TGTGCCATCAGGAGAGGAGCGGGAGAAACCTACGAGCAGTACTTC. It is translated as CAIRRGAGETYEQYF.

The chain couples TRBV28 to TRBJ1-3; unclear D gene. Looked up from germline, CDR1 is MDHEN and CDR2 is SYDVKM. V was clipped by 6 bases and J by 0 bases, with 18 bases between them. CDR3 length: 17 residues. CDR3 region: CASSPTLGIVSGNTIYF. The CDR3 region has the DNA TGTGCCAGCAGCCCGACCCTCGGAATAGTCTCTGGAAACACCATATATTTT. Variable domain in full (rest from reference TRBV28 and TRBJ1-3): DVKVTQSSRYLVKRTGEKVFLECVQDMDHENMFWYRQDPGLGLRLIYFSYDVKMKEKGDIPEGYSVSREKKERFSLILESASTNQTSMYLCASSPTLGIVSGNTIYFGEGSWLTVV.

V usage is TRBV12-5 and J usage is TRBJ1-2, with TRBD1 matching over 7 bases. V gave up 3 bases and J gave up 6 bases; unmatched junction bases: 7. The length of the CDR3 is 14 residues. The germline V gene encodes CDR1 LGHNT and CDR2 FRNRAP. The CDR3 here is CASGFGQAFHGYTF. For the CDR3, the DNA is TGTGCTAGTGGTTTCGGACAGGCTTTTCATGGCTACACCTTC.

The chain is built from TRBV7-9 and TRBJ2-5; TRBD2 aligns across 8 bases. Trimming cost V 5 bases and J 1 base; bases outside gene matches: 3. The CDR3 contains 14 residues. Germline CDR1 and CDR2: SEHNR and FQNEAQ (reference sequence). DNA for the CDR3: TGTGCCAGCAGCCCGACTAGCGCCCAAGAGACCCAGTACTTC. It encodes CASSPTSAQETQYF.

The chain uses TRBV28 and TRBJ2-5; TRBD2 matches at 7 bases. This CDR3 region has 14 residues. Germline-derived CDR1 and CDR2 are MDHEN and SYDVKM. The ends lost 6 bases at V and 4 bases at J; junction bases unmatched: 8. CDR3 nucleotides: TGTGCCAGCAGAGGGAGGGGTGCGGCAGAGACCCAGTACTTC. Translating it yields CASRGRGAAETQYF.

This chain connects TRBV2 to TRBJ1-1; 7 positions match TRBD1. J gave up 4 bases and V 6 bases, and 8 bases lay outside the gene matches. Germline CDR1 and CDR2: SNHLY and FYNNEI. The CDR3 is 14 residues long. The CDR3 DNA reads as TGTGCCAGCAGGGCTGGACAGGCGGGCACTGAAGCTTTCTTT. Amino acids: CASRAGQAGTEAFF.

Only one count was recorded for this clone. The chain uses TRBV5-1 and TRBJ2-7, with D unresolved. Trimming left V 0 bases short and J 4 bases short, with 14 bases between. There are 15 residues in the CDR3. Germline loops: CDR1 SGHRS, CDR2 YFSETQ. CDR3 nucleotides: TGCGCCAGCAGCTTGGAACCCACTCTGATATACGAGCAGTACTTC. Its translation: CASSLEPTLIYEQYF.

CDR3 bases: TGTGCCAGCAGCCCGGGACAGGGGGCCTACAATGAGCAGTTCTTC. Amino acid sequence: CASSPGQGAYNEQFF. The gene calls are TRBV5-5 and TRBJ2-1; TRBD1 matches at 11 bases. CDR1 SGHKS and CDR2 YYEKEE come from the germline V gene (reference sequence). The ends lost 4 bases at V and 2 bases at J; junction bases unmatched: 2. The CDR3 covers 15 residues.

The gene calls are TRBV29-1 and TRBJ2-6; 8 nucleotides match TRBD1. Germline V CDR1 and CDR2: SQVTM, ANQGSEA. CDR3 size: 16 residues. J was trimmed by 2 bases and V by 1 base; bases with no gene match: 4. The CDR3 loop is CSVEGQGAPGANVLTF. CDR3 nucleotides: TGCAGCGTTGAAGGTCAGGGGGCGCCTGGGGCCAACGTCCTGACTTTC.

This clone appeared a single time. V gene TRBV9 combines with J gene TRBJ2-1; TRBD2 matches 10 bases. Looked up from germline, CDR1 is SGDLS and CDR2 is YYNGEE. V lost 3 bases to trimming and J lost 10 bases; unmatched junction nucleotides: 10. This CDR3 is 15 amino acids long. The CDR3 sequence is CASSETSGTGREQFF. CDR3 bases: TGTGCCAGCAGCGAAACTAGCGGGACCGGACGAGAGCAGTTCTTC.